This T cell receptor beta chain was obtained from a study of cytomegalovirus exposure and HLA in healthy donors. General study points: Investigators reported 150 to 200 TCR beta chains as tied to cytomegalovirus. Three CMV-associated chains were confirmed in vitro to be specific for CMV antigens. According to a subsequent analysis, TCR clusters identified in the first cohort showed a tendency to co-occur across the 100 to 150 validation repertoires. It was reportedly the case that the classifier diagnosed cytomegalovirus status with high specificity and sensitivity.

Notes on this clone: The antigen remains undetermined.

Assay: immunoSEQ multiplex PCR; the TCRdb copy retains only in-frame clones and omits some. The data show 150,000 to 200,000 clones, less than 90% seen once. Sequencing was performed on PBMCs. This receptor was taken from a man younger than 40 in good health and CMV-seropositive.

The CDR3 protein is CASRPRTEMNTEAFF. The CDR3 nucleotides are TGTGCCAGCAGACCACGGACAGAAATGAACACTGAAGCTTTCTTT. The chain employs TRBV7-9 and TRBJ1-1, with a weak D call TRBD1 (6 bases). Germline lookup yields CDR1 SEHNR and CDR2 FQNEAQ (reference sequence). Trimming removed 6 bases at V and 0 bases at J, with 14 bases between. CDR3 size: 15 residues.